This T cell receptor (beta chain) was captured in a study of blood T cells in healthy people across ages. Study conclusions and caveats: Roughly linear declines in TCR beta diversity per million T cells occurred with age.

The second PCR ran about 6 to 11 cycles with a sample-barcoded 5' primer and J-beta primers. A template-switch adaptor containing 12 random nucleotides labeled each cDNA molecule. TCRdb redid the calling of the 5' RACE reads with MiXCR, one entry per CDR3 protein. The sample contains fewer than 2,000,000 distinct CDR3 sequences, approximately 32% of which appear only once. This clonotype was observed a few times. Its specificity is not known. Every participating donor contributed 8 to 10 milliliters of peripheral blood through a draw. The sequencing sample was made of blood. This clonotype originated in a woman aged 25 to 39 in good health.

The CDR3 spells CASSLDHNQETQYF. In nucleotides, the CDR3 is TGTGCCAGCAGTTTGGACCACAACCAAGAGACCCAGTACTTC. V and J are TRBV7-3 and TRBJ2-5; D is ambiguous. In germline, CDR1 is SGHTA, CDR2 FQGTGA. The CDR3 covers 14 residues. V was clipped by 6 bases and J by 0 bases, with 11 bases between them.